Described below is a single T cell receptor beta chain sequence and its context. The source of the sample is a study of shared T cell receptors in the human thymus. The germline V gene has CDR1 MNHEY and CDR2 SMNVEV (reference sequence). The V end was cut by 6 bases, the J end by 6 bases, with 9 bases between. This CDR3 has 11 amino acids. Here immunoSEQ multiplex PCR was the method, and the copy in TCRdb shows in-frame clones only, minus some. This table holds about 380,000 clones, 95% found once. The V call is TRBV27, the J call TRBJ2-7; D is unclear. Sequenced material: thymocytes. This clonotype was obtained from a human donor. The chain's CDR3 is CASSTDIEQYF. The CDR3 DNA reads as TGTGCCAGCAGCACCGACATCGAGCAGTACTTC.